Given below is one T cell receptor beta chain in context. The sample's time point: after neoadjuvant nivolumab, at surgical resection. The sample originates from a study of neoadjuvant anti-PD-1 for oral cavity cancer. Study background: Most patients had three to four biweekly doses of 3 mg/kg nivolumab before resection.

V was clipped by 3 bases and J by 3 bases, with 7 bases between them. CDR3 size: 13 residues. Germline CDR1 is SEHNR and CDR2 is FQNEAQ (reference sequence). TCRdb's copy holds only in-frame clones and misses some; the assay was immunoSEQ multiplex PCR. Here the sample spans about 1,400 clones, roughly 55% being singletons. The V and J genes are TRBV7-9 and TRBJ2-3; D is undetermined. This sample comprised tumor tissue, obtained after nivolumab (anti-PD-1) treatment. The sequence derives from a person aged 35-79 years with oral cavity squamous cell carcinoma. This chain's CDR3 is CASSFELTDTQYF. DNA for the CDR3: TGTGCCAGCAGCTTTGAACTTACAGATACGCAGTATTTT.